The rows below give T cell receptor beta chains drawn from one sample of a study of shared clonotypes between healthy human individuals. The table came from immunoSEQ multiplex PCR; TCRdb's copy has only in-frame clones and leaves some out. Among some 1,900,000 clones listed, over 85% were seen once. Sequencing was performed on naive CD8+ T cells sorted from blood. The receptor set was obtained from a young man in good health. Each CDR3 is given with its conserved first and last residue. A D gene is named only where the DNA matches it firmly. Clone size is not always given. Where it is, it says once, few, many or a class for expanded clones.

>TRBJ1-5|TRBD1|-|15|TRBV19
CASSTDREANQPQHF
TGTGCCAGTAGTACAGACAGGGAGGCCAATCAGCCCCAGCATTTT
>TRBJ2-7|-|-|14|TRBV7-2
CASSLGGARDEQYF
TGTGCCAGCAGCTTAGGGGGGGCACGAGACGAGCAGTACTTC
>TRBJ2-1|-|-|15|TRBV7-3
CASSLNTGPYNEQFF
TGTGCCAGCAGCTTAAATACAGGGCCGTACAATGAGCAGTTCTTC
>TRBJ2-1|TRBD2|-|15|TRBV6-1
CASSEEGLAGGGQFF
TGTGCCAGCAGTGAAGAGGGGCTAGCGGGAGGTGGTCAGTTCTTC
>TRBJ1-4|-|-|13|TRBV4-1
CASSQDLGEKLFF
TGCGCCAGCAGCCAAGATCTTGGTGAAAAACTGTTTTTT
>TRBJ2-7|TRBD1|-|16|TRBV29-1
CSATGEIQGAGYEQYF
TGCAGCGCCACGGGAGAGATACAGGGGGCTGGGTACGAGCAGTACTTC
>TRBJ2-1|-|-|13|TRBV7-2
CASSALLDNEQFF
TGTGCCAGCAGCGCCCTACTTGACAATGAGCAGTTCTTC
>TRBJ2-7|TRBD1|-|15|TRBV4-3
CASSHHAEGAIEQYF
TGCGCCAGCAGCCACCATGCAGAGGGGGCTATCGAGCAGTACTTC
>TRBJ2-3|TRBD2|-|16|TRBV7-9
CASTKGSGGYTDTQYF
TGTGCCAGCACCAAGGGGAGCGGGGGGTACACAGATACGCAGTATTTT
>TRBJ2-7|-|-|16|TRBV19
CASSASGTPLFYEQYF
TGTGCCAGTAGTGCTTCCGGGACACCACTCTTCTACGAGCAGTACTTC
>TRBJ2-5|-|-|15|TRBV4-3
CASSLNLVRKETQYF
TGCGCCAGCAGCCTCAATTTGGTTCGGAAAGAGACCCAGTACTTC
>TRBJ2-7|TRBD1|-|13|TRBV29-1
CSVPGTGVYEQYF
TGCAGCGTACCCGGGACAGGGGTGTACGAGCAGTACTTC
>TRBJ2-3|-|-|17|TRBV9
CASSHGGAGATTDTQYF
TGTGCCAGCAGCCACGGAGGGGCAGGGGCAACCACAGATACGCAGTATTTT
>TRBJ1-2|-|-|14|TRBV5-4
CASSLEAGANGYTF
TGTGCCAGCAGCTTGGAGGCAGGGGCTAATGGCTACACCTTC
>TRBJ2-1|TRBD2|-|16|TRBV15
CATSDDTSGGVYEQFF
TGTGCCACCAGCGATGATACTAGCGGGGGGGTTTATGAGCAGTTCTTC
>TRBJ2-7|-|-|13|TRBV2
CASRRTADYEQYF
TGTGCCAGCAGGAGGACAGCAGACTACGAGCAGTACTTC
>TRBJ1-2|TRBD1|-|16|TRBV9
CASSVGTGGSGGGYTF
TGTGCCAGCAGCGTAGGGACAGGGGGAAGCGGCGGCGGCTACACCTTC
>TRBJ1-2|TRBD1|-|15|TRBV10-3
CAISEEGQGVYGYTF
TGTGCCATCAGTGAGGAGGGACAGGGGGTCTATGGCTACACCTTC
>TRBJ2-7|-|-|14|TRBV10-3
CAISELMSSYEQYF
TGTGCCATCAGTGAACTGATGAGCTCCTACGAGCAGTACTTC
>TRBJ2-7|-|-|15|TRBV4-1
CASSLEGEDSYEQYF
TGCGCCAGCAGCCTCGAGGGGGAAGATTCCTACGAGCAGTACTTC
>TRBJ2-1|-|many|14|TRBV7-6
CASSLSGRYNEQFF
TGTGCCAGCAGCTTATCGGGACGGTACAATGAGCAGTTCTTC
>TRBJ1-2|-|few|13|TRBV7-9
CASRPTMTYGYTF
TGTGCCAGCAGACCGACCATGACCTATGGCTACACCTTC
>TRBJ2-2|-|-|14|TRBV13
CASGTGGGTGELFF
TGTGCCAGCGGAACCGGGGGCGGTACCGGGGAGCTGTTTTTT
>TRBJ1-2|TRBD1|-|15|TRBV19
CASSIGGQPNYGYTF
TGTGCCAGTAGTATAGGGGGACAGCCTAACTATGGCTACACCTTC
>TRBJ2-3|TRBD2|-|16|TRBV11-1
CASSSRTSGDRDTQYF
TGTGCCAGCAGCTCCAGGACTAGCGGGGATAGAGATACGCAGTATTTT
>TRBJ2-5|-|-|17|TRBV4-3
CASSQDLPWAEQETQYF
TGCGCCAGCAGCCAAGATCTCCCCTGGGCGGAGCAAGAGACCCAGTACTTC
>TRBJ2-5|-|once|16|TRBV4-3
CASSRAPRDNQETQYF
TGCGCCAGCAGTCGGGCCCCGAGGGACAACCAAGAGACCCAGTACTTC
>TRBJ2-3|-|-|15|TRBV9
CASSVDGGSTDTQYF
TGTGCCAGCAGCGTAGATGGAGGGAGCACAGATACGCAGTATTTT
>TRBJ2-3|TRBD2|-|19|TRBV10-3
CAISAPGTSGRASTDTQYF
TGTGCCATCAGCGCCCCCGGGACTAGCGGAAGGGCTAGCACAGATACGCAGTATTTT
>TRBJ1-4|-|-|13|TRBV30
CAWEGGTNEKLFF
TGTGCCTGGGAAGGTGGGACTAATGAAAAACTGTTTTTT
>TRBJ2-1|TRBD1|-|13|TRBV28
CASSLGQVDEQFF
TGTGCCAGCAGTTTGGGACAGGTCGATGAGCAGTTCTTC
>TRBJ2-7|TRBD2|-|13|TRBV6-1
CASRLAGDYEQYF
TGTGCCAGTCGACTAGCGGGAGACTACGAGCAGTACTTC
>TRBJ2-2|-|-|16|TRBV6-1
CASSEGLPRTTGELFF
TGTGCCAGCAGTGAAGGACTGCCTCGGACCACCGGGGAGCTGTTTTTT
>TRBJ2-7|TRBD2|-|17|TRBV28
CASSSTVLAGESYEQYF
TGTGCCAGCAGTTCCACCGTACTAGCGGGGGAGTCCTACGAGCAGTACTTC
>TRBJ1-1|-|-|13|TRBV19
CASSISGDTEAFF
TGTGCCAGTAGTATCTCAGGGGACACTGAAGCTTTCTTT
>TRBJ2-7|-|-|13|TRBV7-2
CASSLTFGGEQYF
TGTGCCAGCAGCTTAACATTTGGGGGCGAGCAGTACTTC
>TRBJ2-7|-|-|14|TRBV27
CASSLRQGSNEQYF
TGTGCCAGCAGTTTACGGCAGGGGTCTAACGAGCAGTACTTC
>TRBJ2-7|-|once|13|TRBV4-1
CASSLTITGEQYF
TGCGCCAGCAGCCTCACTATTACGGGGGAGCAGTACTTC
>TRBJ1-4|-|-|17|TRBV7-8
CASSSGSGAATNEKLFF
TGTGCCAGCAGCTCTGGCTCCGGCGCTGCAACTAATGAAAAACTGTTTTTT
>TRBJ1-2|-|-|16|TRBV9
CASSGPQDGANYGYTF
TGTGCCAGCAGTGGCCCCCAGGATGGAGCTAACTATGGCTACACCTTC
>TRBJ2-1|-|-|11|TRBV9
CASSGLNEQFF
TGTGCCAGCAGCGGACTCAATGAGCAGTTCTTC